A single sample is the source of the 27 T cell receptor beta chains below, sequenced in a study of blood T cell repertoires in COVID-19. Profiling relied on immunoSEQ multiplex PCR, and the TCRdb table lists in-frame clones only, not all of them. The profile covers hundreds of thousands of clones, with roughly 89% appearing a single time and around 4.8% taken by the ten largest. Sequenced sample: PBMCs or T cells enriched from blood (not recorded which). The receptor source for this set is a man in his 60s who had recovered from COVID-19.

The rearrangement links TRBV5-8 to TRBJ1-5; perhaps TRBD1 as D (6 bases). Deletions cut 3 bases from V and 0 bases from J, with 19 bases between. CDR1 and CDR2 (germline): SGHTS, YDEGEE. This CDR3 has 18 residues. In DNA form, the CDR3 reads TGTGCCAGCAGCTCCCCCGGGACAACTTCCCTTAGCAATCAGCCCCAGCATTTT. This translates into CASSSPGTTSLSNQPQHF.

The chain joins TRBV27 to TRBJ2-1; 8 bases align to TRBD1. V lost 9 bases to trimming and J lost 1 base; unmatched junction nucleotides: 14. Looked up from germline, CDR1 is MNHEY and CDR2 is SMNVEV (reference sequence). This CDR3 has 17 amino acids. CDR3 DNA sequence: TGTGCCAGGAGCCGGCAGGGGGCCCATTCTTCCTACAATGAGCAGTTCTTC. Its protein is CARSRQGAHSSYNEQFF.

The rearrangement uses TRBV20-1 and TRBJ2-3, with TRBD2 identical over 9 bases. The CDR3 loop spans 15 amino acids. Germline CDR1 and CDR2: DFQATT and SNEGSKA (reference sequence). Losses at the gene ends were 3 bases for V and 0 bases for J; bases not matched to a gene: 4. The CDR3 spells CSASRGTSSTDTQYF. The CDR3 region has the DNA TGCAGTGCTAGTAGAGGGACTAGCAGCACAGATACGCAGTATTTT.

The genes are TRBV11-2 and TRBJ2-7; a weak D match, TRBD2 (6 bases). V was shortened by 5 bases and J by 2 bases, with 13 bases between the two germline ends. The germline V gene has CDR1 SGHAT and CDR2 FQNNGV. The CDR3 has 14 amino acids. The CDR3, as DNA: TGTGCCAGCAGCCAGGGACTTCTGCCCTACGAGCAGTACTTC. Protein sequence: CASSQGLLPYEQYF. Variable domain in full (rest from reference TRBV11-2 and TRBJ2-7): EAGVAQSPRYKIIEKRQSVAFWCNPISGHATLYWYQQILGQGPKLLIQFQNNGVVDDSQLPKDRFSAERLKGVDSTLKIQPAKLEDSAVYLCASSQGLLPYEQYFGPGTRLTVT.

V usage is TRBV19 and J usage is TRBJ1-1; 8 bases are a match to TRBD1. Unmatched junction bases numbered 9, after V lost 1 base and J lost 11 bases. The germline V gene encodes CDR1 LNHDA and CDR2 SQIVND (reference sequence). The CDR3 is made up of 14 amino acids. Here the CDR3 reads CASSIVGDRPGAFF. CDR3 in DNA: TGTGCCAGTAGTATAGTCGGGGACAGGCCAGGGGCTTTCTTT.

This clone was found a few times. J is TRBJ1-1 and V is TRBV30; D uncertain. This CDR3 is 13 amino acids long. Between the trimmed V and J ends, which lost 5 bases and 1 base, there was a span of 11 bases. Germline V gives CDR1 GTSNPN, CDR2 SVGIG (reference sequence). CDR3 region: CAWGYTTNTEAFF. As DNA, the CDR3 is TGTGCCTGGGGTTATACTACGAACACTGAAGCTTTCTTT.

V is TRBV19 and J is TRBJ1-5; D call uncertain. V shed 5 bases and J shed 3 bases, with 2 bases lying between them. From germline, CDR1 is LNHDA and CDR2 SQIVND (reference sequence). The CDR3 is 11 residues long. This CDR3 reads CASSHNQPQHF. CDR3 DNA: TGTGCCAGTAGTCACAATCAGCCCCAGCATTTT.

The rearrangement joins TRBV5-1 to TRBJ2-7; 8 positions agree with TRBD2. From germline, CDR1 is SGHRS and CDR2 YFSETQ. Germline trimming cut 4 bases from V and 2 bases from J; bases unmatched to any gene: 11. The length of the CDR3 is 16 residues. The CDR3 loop reads CASSRGASGLTYEQYF. The CDR3 DNA follows: TGCGCCAGCAGCCGTGGGGCTAGCGGGCTAACCTACGAGCAGTACTTC.

The rearrangement links TRBV4-1 to TRBJ2-5; 8 positions match TRBD2. Per the germline V gene, CDR1 is MGHRA and CDR2 is YSYEKL. Trimming at V came to 4 bases and at J to 2 bases, leaving 9 bases not matched to a gene. This CDR3 has 16 residues. The CDR3 loop reads CASSLPGGGRQETQYF. For the CDR3, the DNA is TGCGCCAGCAGCCTCCCCGGGGGGGGCCGGCAAGAGACCCAGTACTTC.

In this sample, this clone turned up a few times. The chain employs TRBV16 and TRBJ2-2, with a possible D match to TRBD2 (5 bases). Germline V gene data show CDR1 as KGHSY and CDR2 as FQNENV. V lost 0 bases and J lost 6, with 5 bases in between. The CDR3 is made up of 13 amino acids. CDR3 residues: CASSQSSAGELFF. The CDR3 nucleotides are TGTGCCAGCAGCCAATCTAGCGCCGGGGAGCTGTTTTTT.

The J gene is TRBJ1-4, the V gene TRBV4-2; D is unclear. Germline V gene data show CDR1 as LGHNA and CDR2 as YNFKEQ. This CDR3 comprises 16 residues. V lost 2 bases to trimming and J lost 2 bases, with 12 bases between them. The CDR3 DNA reads as TGTGCCAGCAGCCAAAGGCTGGGCAGTACTAATGAAAAACTGTTTTTT. Protein sequence: CASSQRLGSTNEKLFF.

The chain joins TRBV2 to TRBJ1-5; no clear D. This CDR3 comprises 14 residues. Trimming left V 4 bases short and J 10 bases short, with 17 bases between. Germline V CDR1 and CDR2: SNHLY, FYNNEI. The CDR3 DNA sequence: TGTGCCAGCAGTGCATCGCGGATCGTGGATCCCCAGCATTTT. Its protein is CASSASRIVDPQHF.

The chain combines TRBV15 with TRBJ2-2, with D tentatively TRBD1 (5 bases). The CDR3 has 16 amino acids. With 0 bases removed from V and 6 bases from J, the gap between germline ends came to 14 bases. Per germline, CDR1 LNHNV and CDR2 YYDKDF (reference sequence). The CDR3 here is CATSRDTSGRAGELFF. The CDR3 region has the DNA TGTGCCACCAGCAGAGATACATCAGGGCGCGCCGGGGAGCTGTTTTTT. Filled out from reference TRBV15 and TRBJ2-2, the complete variable domain reads DAMVIQNPRYQVTQFGKPVTLSCSQTLNHNVMYWYQQKSSQAPKLLFHYYDKDFNNEADTPDNFQSRRPNTSFCFLDIRSPGLGDTAMYLCATSRDTSGRAGELFFGEGSRLTVL.

The chain recombines TRBV9 with TRBJ2-7, with 13 bases lining up with TRBD2. The ends lost 3 bases at V and 3 bases at J; junction bases unmatched: 6. The CDR3 is 16 amino acids. Germline loops: CDR1 SGDLS, CDR2 YYNGEE. The CDR3 DNA reads TGTGCCAGCAGCGCTGGACTAGCGGGGGCGTACTACGAGCAGTACTTC. Protein: CASSAGLAGAYYEQYF.

The chain couples TRBV10-2 to TRBJ2-4; D not resolved. CDR1 WSHSY and CDR2 SAAADI come from the germline V gene. Trimming took off 3 bases at V and 0 bases at J, with 9 bases between the two ends. The CDR3 totals 15 residues. The CDR3 bases are TGCGCCAGCAGTGACGAACTACTAGCCAAAAACATTCAGTACTTC. Translating gives CASSDELLAKNIQYF.

V is TRBV4-3 and J is TRBJ2-2; 7 bases fit TRBD2. CDR1 is LGHNA and CDR2 is YSLEER in the germline V gene. The J segment lost 4 bases and the V segment lost 3 bases, leaving 8 bases of the junction unmatched. CDR3 size: 16 residues. Here the CDR3 reads CASSQDWGGSTGELFF. The CDR3 region has the DNA TGCGCCAGCAGCCAGGATTGGGGGGGTAGCACCGGGGAGCTGTTTTTT.

This clone has only a few counts. The chain links TRBV3-1 (or the pseudogene TRBV3-2) to TRBJ1-1; D is ambiguous. CDR1 LGHDT and CDR2 YNNKEL come from the germline V gene (reference sequence). The CDR3 covers 15 residues. Deletions cut 4 bases from V and 6 bases from J, with 18 bases between. CDR3 in DNA: TGTGCCAGCAGCCCGAGCGGGCGTATATGGTCTGAAGCTTTCTTT. This sequence encodes CASSPSGRIWSEAFF.

In nucleotides, the CDR3 is TGTGCCAGCAGCGACGGGGTGACCTACGAGCAGTACTTC. Translating it yields CASSDGVTYEQYF. The genes are TRBV9 and TRBJ2-7; the D gene is possibly TRBD2 (5 bases). V was clipped by 3 bases and J by 2 bases, with 9 bases between them. The CDR3 totals 13 residues. CDR1 SGDLS and CDR2 YYNGEE come from the germline V gene.

The CDR3 reads CASSRIQGLGEKLFF. Written as DNA, the CDR3 is TGTGCCAGCAGCCGCATACAGGGATTGGGTGAAAAACTGTTTTTT. V is TRBV14 and J is TRBJ1-4, with a possible D match to TRBD1 (6 bases). Trimming left V 4 bases short and J 7 bases short, with 16 bases between. From germline, CDR1 is SGHDN and CDR2 FVKESK. The CDR3 consists of 15 residues. The full variable domain, its missing parts supplied by reference TRBV14 and TRBJ1-4, is EAGVTQFPSHSVIEKGQTVTLRCDPISGHDNLYWYRRVMGKEIKFLLHFVKESKQDESGMPNNRFLAERTGGTYSTLKVQPAELEDSGVYFCASSRIQGLGEKLFFGSGTQLSVL.

The rearrangement uses TRBV5-4 and TRBJ1-1, with unresolved D. Trimming removed 4 bases at V and 6 bases at J, with 13 bases between. The CDR3 runs 13 residues. In germline, CDR1 is SGHNT, CDR2 YYREEE (reference sequence). Written as DNA, the CDR3 is TGTGCCAGCAGCCCGTCGGCGGGATCTGAAGCTTTCTTT. Its translation is CASSPSAGSEAFF.

The rearrangement uses TRBV30 and TRBJ1-3, with D tentatively TRBD1 (5 bases). This CDR3 contains 16 residues. In germline, CDR1 is GTSNPN, CDR2 SVGIG (reference sequence). Trimming stripped 0 bases from V and 4 bases from J, with 16 bases between. CDR3 sequence: CAWSVGYSGWGNTIYF. DNA of the CDR3: TGTGCCTGGAGTGTAGGGTATTCAGGGTGGGGAAACACCATATATTTT. Using reference TRBV30 and TRBJ1-3 for the parts outside the CDR3, the full variable domain is SQTIHQWPATLVQPVGSPLSLECTVEGTSNPNLYWYRQAAGRGLQLLFYSVGIGQISSEVPQNLSASRPQDRQFILSSKKLLLSDSGFYLCAWSVGYSGWGNTIYFGEGSWLTVV.

The chain uses TRBV11-2 and TRBJ2-1; D gene uncertain. Germline-derived CDR1 and CDR2 are SGHAT and FQNNGV. V lost 5 bases to trimming and J lost 0 bases, with 8 bases between them. The CDR3 has 14 amino acids. In nucleotides, the CDR3 is TGTGCCAGCAGCCTCAGGTTCTCCTACAATGAGCAGTTCTTC. Its protein is CASSLRFSYNEQFF.

The chain recombines TRBV11-2 with TRBJ2-1; a weak D match, TRBD1 (5 bases). The V gene's germline CDR1 is SGHAT and CDR2 FQNNGV. The CDR3 totals 17 residues. Trimming stripped 7 bases from V and 1 base from J, with 20 bases between. In DNA form, the CDR3 reads TGTGCCAGCAAATCAGGGTGGCGGACCTCATCCTACAATGAGCAGTTCTTC. It yields the protein CASKSGWRTSSYNEQFF.

V usage is TRBV5-5 and J usage is TRBJ2-2; TRBD2 matches 9 bases. CDR1 is SGHKS, CDR2 YYEKEE, per germline (reference sequence). The V and J ends lost 4 bases and 6 bases, in that order; junction bases with no gene match: 16. This CDR3 is built from 18 residues. The CDR3 nucleotides read TGTGCCAGCAGCCCCGCCGGTAGCGGGAGTTTGAGGCCCGGGGAGCTGTTTTTT. This codes for CASSPAGSGSLRPGELFF.

This clone was observed once. The chain carries TRBV28 and TRBJ1-2, with 10 positions matching TRBD1. V shed 4 bases and J 4 bases; nucleotides not matched to a gene: 9. The CDR3 has 16 amino acids. Germline V gene sequence: CDR1 MDHEN, CDR2 SYDVKM. Here the CDR3 reads CASSSPRQGALYGYTF. The CDR3 DNA follows: TGTGCCAGCAGTTCACCTCGACAGGGGGCTCTCTATGGCTACACCTTC.

The rearrangement links TRBV20-1 to TRBJ1-1; the D is unclear. The CDR3 runs 14 residues. Trimming took 4 bases from V and 0 from J, leaving 12 bases between them. From germline, CDR1 is DFQATT and CDR2 SNEGSKA (reference sequence). CDR3 loop: CSAIDYLVNTEAFF. The CDR3 bases are TGCAGTGCTATTGACTATCTAGTGAACACTGAAGCTTTCTTT.

This chain joins TRBV7-2 and TRBJ2-1; TRBD1 might be the D (6 bases). CDR3 length equals 16 residues. Germline assignment: CDR1 SGHTA and CDR2 FQGNSA. V lost 5 bases and J 6 bases, leaving 20 bases between the germline ends. In DNA form, the CDR3 reads TGTGCCAGCAGCCCCCAGGGGAGAGGATGGGGCAATGAGCAGTTCTTC. It specifies CASSPQGRGWGNEQFF.